Presented here are 3 T cell receptor beta chains from one specimen sequenced in a study of T cell changes during pregnancy in multiple sclerosis. The table came from immunoSEQ multiplex PCR; TCRdb's copy has only in-frame clones and leaves some out. The data hold around 65,000 clones, with about 90% observed a single time. The sample was peripheral blood, taken in the third trimester of pregnancy. The receptors here all came from a female donor in good health, enrolled as a control in a pregnancy study.

V is TRBV28 and J is TRBJ1-2; 8 positions match TRBD1. V lost 6 bases to trimming and J lost 4 bases; unmatched junction nucleotides: 7. This CDR3 comprises 14 residues. Germline V gives CDR1 MDHEN, CDR2 SYDVKM. CDR3 nucleotide sequence: TGTGCCAGCAGGCCCGGACAGGGAGGCTATGGCTACACCTTC. It translates to CASRPGQGGYGYTF.

The chain carries TRBV9 and TRBJ1-2; 11 bases match TRBD1. The CDR3 is 14 amino acids. V was clipped by 3 bases and J by 9 bases; unmatched bases: 7. CDR1 and CDR2 from the germline V gene are SGDLS and YYNGEE. CDR3 residues: CASSGDRDRGSYTF. The CDR3 nucleotides are TGTGCCAGCAGCGGAGACCGGGACAGGGGGAGCTACACCTTC.

The chain joins TRBV6-5 to TRBJ2-3, with a tentative D call TRBD2 (6 bases). The CDR3 length is 15 residues. V lost 2 bases and J lost 3, with 12 bases in between. Per germline, CDR1 MNHEY and CDR2 SVGAGI. The chain's CDR3 is CASSYPSVPTDTQYF. For the CDR3, the DNA is TGTGCCAGCAGTTACCCTAGCGTTCCGACAGATACGCAGTATTTT.